What follows describes a single T cell receptor (beta chain). Its antigen remains unidentified. No clone much larger than this one lies a single base away; base qualities are absent. The run used an Illumina NovaSeq 6000. cDNA libraries for TCRalpha and TCRbeta were prepared by 5'RACE using constant-segment primers, with sample barcodes and unique molecular identifiers added. RNA was extracted from every sample with Trizol reagent. Libraries were amplified in two PCR steps, with a second sample barcode and Illumina TruSeq adapters added in the second step. Sequencing of the libraries was done on an Illumina NovaSeq, producing 2 x 150 bp paired-end reads. The original methods were these. Demultiplexing of reads and collapsing into UMI-guided consensus sequences were performed with migec v1.2.7. Using mixcr v2.1.11, UMI consensuses were aligned to TRA and TRB V and J templates and then assembled into clonotypes. Clonotypes were classified as expanded or contracted when called significant by both edgeR and NoisET, with noise models trained on biological replicates. For edgeR calls, a false discovery rate-adjusted p below 0.01 and a log2 fold-change threshold of 1 were applied. As an exploratory analysis of dynamics, PCA with hierarchical clustering was applied to max-normalized trajectories of the 1000 most abundant clonotypes. Each responding clone was given a CD4 or CD8 phenotype based on the CD4+ and CD8+ repertoires, which had been sequenced separately. TCRdb's own reprocessing of the public reads used fastp at Q25 and MiXCR and kept productive beta chains. Rows with one shared CDR3 protein collapse into an entry with the most common genes and DNA. The V and J calls, along with clone size, are taken from TCRdb and not from the paper's own processing. The sample profile shows about 560,000 distinct CDR3 sequences; 15% to 20% of them were found once. About 7.4% of the sample is held by the ten biggest clonotypes.

Ficoll-Paque density gradient centrifugation was the method used to isolate PBMCs. Between the V and J ends, shortened by 3 bases and 2 bases respectively, the junction contains 10 bases. The CDR3 contains 15 residues, cysteine and phenylalanine counted. Just CDR3 DNA is preserved here, 45 bases in frame from base 1. These data originate in a study of T-cell memory formation after mild COVID-19 (dated by TCRdb to the early 2020s). Describing the broader study: TCR sequence clusters from the two donors were largely donor specific. In a couple of donors, T-cell clones that expanded and contracted after mild COVID-19 were followed by sequencing TCRalpha and TCRbeta repertoires longitudinally. The cohort was made up of two young adult volunteers, one female and one male, who were previously healthy. The paper as a whole reports these results and caveats: Clones contracting from day 15 to 85 had balanced CD4/CD8 phenotypes, while a second wave expanding from day 15 to 37 was biased towards CD4+. Only two mild cases were covered in the study, and larger cohorts including severe cases with pre-infection samples were considered necessary. Contracting CD4+ clones were located mainly in the CM and EM memory subsets, whereas CD8+ clones were found to be enriched in EMRA. Whether the second-wave clones peaking on day 37 were SARS-CoV-2 specific was not confirmed. Some responding clones were found in pre-infection memory, which suggests that pre-existing cross-reactive memory T cells took part in the SARS-CoV-2 response.

The chain was built from TRBV12-3 or TRBV12-4 and TRBJ2-2; no D segment can be confidently identified. The sequence was obtained from an adult woman who had mild COVID-19 (a few samples of this study predate the infection). The sample titles of this study are shuffled in the database, so cell type and time point are left out; the donor was told from shared clones. Sequencing input: PBMCs or a T cell subset sorted from them (not recorded which). The CDR3 sequence is CASSFLRRNTGELFF. The DNA sequence is TGTGCCAGCAGTTTCCTTCGGAGAAACACCGGGGAGCTGTTTTTT.